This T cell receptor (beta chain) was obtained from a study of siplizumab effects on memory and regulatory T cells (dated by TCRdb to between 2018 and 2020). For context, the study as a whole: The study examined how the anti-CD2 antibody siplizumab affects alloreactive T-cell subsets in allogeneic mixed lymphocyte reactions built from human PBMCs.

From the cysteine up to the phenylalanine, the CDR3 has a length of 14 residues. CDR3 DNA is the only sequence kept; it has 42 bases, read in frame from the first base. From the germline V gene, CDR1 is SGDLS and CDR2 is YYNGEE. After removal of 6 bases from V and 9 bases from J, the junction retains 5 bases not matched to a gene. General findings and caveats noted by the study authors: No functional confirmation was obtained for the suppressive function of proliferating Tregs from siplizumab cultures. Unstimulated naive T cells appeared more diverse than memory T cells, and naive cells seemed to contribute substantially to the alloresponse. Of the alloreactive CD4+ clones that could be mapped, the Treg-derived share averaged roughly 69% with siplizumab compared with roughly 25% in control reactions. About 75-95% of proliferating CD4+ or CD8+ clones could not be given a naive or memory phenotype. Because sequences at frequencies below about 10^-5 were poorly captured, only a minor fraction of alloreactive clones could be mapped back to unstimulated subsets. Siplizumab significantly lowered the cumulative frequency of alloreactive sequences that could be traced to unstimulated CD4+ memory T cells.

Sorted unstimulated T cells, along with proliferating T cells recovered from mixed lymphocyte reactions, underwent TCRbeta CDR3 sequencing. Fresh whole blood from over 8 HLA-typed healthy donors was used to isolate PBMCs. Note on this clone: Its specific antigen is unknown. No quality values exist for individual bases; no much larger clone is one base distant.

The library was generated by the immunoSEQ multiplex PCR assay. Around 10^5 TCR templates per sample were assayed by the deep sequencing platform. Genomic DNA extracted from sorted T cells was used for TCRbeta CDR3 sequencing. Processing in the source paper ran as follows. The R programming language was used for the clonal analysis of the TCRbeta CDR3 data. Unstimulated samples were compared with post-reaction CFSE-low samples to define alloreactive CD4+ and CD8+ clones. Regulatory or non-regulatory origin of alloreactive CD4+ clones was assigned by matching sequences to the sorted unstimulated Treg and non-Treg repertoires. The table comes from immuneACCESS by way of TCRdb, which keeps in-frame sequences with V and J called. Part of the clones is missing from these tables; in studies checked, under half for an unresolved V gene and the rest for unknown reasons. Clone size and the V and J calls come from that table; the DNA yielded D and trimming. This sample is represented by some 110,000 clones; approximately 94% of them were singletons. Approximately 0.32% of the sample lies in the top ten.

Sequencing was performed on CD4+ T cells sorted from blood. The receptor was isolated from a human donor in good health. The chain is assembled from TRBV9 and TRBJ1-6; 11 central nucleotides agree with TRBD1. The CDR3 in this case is CASTRGQGVSPLHF. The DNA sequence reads TGTGCCAGCACCCGGGGACAGGGGGTTTCACCCCTCCACTTT. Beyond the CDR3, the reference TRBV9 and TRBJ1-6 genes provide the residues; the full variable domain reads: DSGVTQTPKHLITATGQRVTLRCSPRSGDLSVYWYQQSLDQGLQFLIQYYNGEERAKGNILERFSAQQFPDLHSELNLSSLELGDSALYFCASTRGQGVSPLHFGNGTRLTVT.